Shown below are 3 T cell receptor beta chains from a single sample sequenced in a study of cytomegalovirus exposure and HLA in healthy donors. The PCR had 60 Vbeta and 13 Jbeta primers. Assay: immunoSEQ multiplex PCR; the TCRdb copy retains only in-frame clones and omits some. The sample has 70,000 or so clones. The source material was PBMCs. These receptors all stem from a man aged 35-49 years in good health and CMV-seronegative.

This sequence joins TRBV6-1 and TRBJ2-7; D is undetermined. CDR3 length: 11 residues. Deletions cut 7 bases from V and 3 bases from J, with 7 bases between. Looked up from germline, CDR1 is MNHNS and CDR2 is SASEGT. The CDR3 coding sequence is TGTGCCAGCATTCAGCGCTACGAGCAGTACTTC. Its protein is CASIQRYEQYF.

This chain uses TRBV2 with TRBJ2-1; 9 nucleotides line up with TRBD1. Germline V gene sequence: CDR1 SNHLY, CDR2 FYNNEI. CDR3 length: 14 amino acids. Trimming removed 6 bases from V and 5 bases from J; junction bases left unmatched: 5. CDR3 loop: CASSAGTGNNEQFF. In DNA form, the CDR3 reads TGTGCCAGCAGCGCCGGGACAGGGAACAATGAGCAGTTCTTC.

This chain uses TRBV11-2 with TRBJ2-4, with 7 bases aligning to TRBD2. Trimming at V came to 5 bases and at J to 7 bases, leaving 8 bases not matched to a gene. Per the germline V gene, CDR1 is SGHAT and CDR2 is FQNNGV. The CDR3 runs to 14 residues. CDR3 nucleotides: TGTGCCAGCAGCACACCCAGGGAGGGGAACATTCAGTACTTC. It specifies CASSTPREGNIQYF. Combining the CDR3 with reference TRBV11-2 and TRBJ2-4 gives the whole variable domain EAGVAQSPRYKIIEKRQSVAFWCNPISGHATLYWYQQILGQGPKLLIQFQNNGVVDDSQLPKDRFSAERLKGVDSTLKIQPAKLEDSAVYLCASSTPREGNIQYFGAGTRLSVL.